This entry features one T cell receptor (beta chain) sequence. The data were obtained in a study of blood T cell repertoires in COVID-19. Study overall: In each case, the material was cDNA or gDNA derived from T cells, B-cell-depleted T cells, or PBMCs.

Produced via immunoSEQ multiplex PCR; TCRdb's table is partial and in-frame only. This table holds around 89,000 clones, about three quarters found once. Between the trimmed V and J ends, which lost 5 bases and 4 bases, there was a span of 9 bases. CDR3 length: 13 amino acids. Germline V gives CDR1 MDHEN, CDR2 SYDVKM. Sequencing was carried out using peripheral blood. The chain combines TRBV28 with TRBJ1-5; D is possibly TRBD1 (5 bases). The clonotype comes from an elderly woman with acute or convalescent COVID-19. The CDR3 bases are TGTGCCAGCAGTGCAGACAGTAATCAGCCCCAGCATTTT. This gives the protein CASSADSNQPQHF. Full variable domain (outside the CDR3, taken from reference TRBV28 and TRBJ1-5): DVKVTQSSRYLVKRTGEKVFLECVQDMDHENMFWYRQDPGLGLRLIYFSYDVKMKEKGDIPEGYSVSREKKERFSLILESASTNQTSMYLCASSADSNQPQHFGDGTRLSIL.